These 14 T cell receptor beta chains were all obtained from the same sample, sequenced in a study of blood T cell repertoires in COVID-19 (TCRdb year 2020). Libraries were made using the immunoSEQ multiplex PCR assay. Entries here come from immuneACCESS through TCRdb and include only in-frame sequences with V and J called. Some clones fail to appear in such tables; in the studies checked, an unresolved V gene covers under half of the shortfall, and the cause of the remainder is unknown. For this sample the table gives tens of thousands of clones, of which approximately 83% were detected only once. Jointly, the top ten make up roughly 9% of the sample. The source material was peripheral blood. These receptors came from a human donor in a cohort sampled during active COVID-19.

This chain connects TRBV30 to TRBJ2-7; 11 bases are a match to TRBD2. J was trimmed by 7 bases and V by 2 bases; bases with no gene match: 19. CDR1 and CDR2 (germline): GTSNPN, SVGIG (reference sequence). The CDR3 length is 18 residues. The CDR3 here is CAWSPLGLAGGPGTEQYF. The CDR3 nucleotides read TGTGCCTGGAGTCCCCTGGGGCTAGCGGGGGGTCCAGGGACAGAGCAGTACTTC.

The chain couples TRBV7-3 to TRBJ2-6, with 7 bases matching TRBD1. Germline-derived CDR1 and CDR2 are SGHTA and FQGTGA. V shed 4 bases and J 0 bases; nucleotides not matched to a gene: 15. The CDR3 length is 20 residues. The CDR3 loop is CASSSLPAGTASSGANVLTF. The CDR3 DNA reads TGTGCCAGCAGCTCTCTTCCCGCCGGGACAGCCAGCTCTGGGGCCAACGTCCTGACTTTC.

J is TRBJ1-5 and V is TRBV24-1; D remains ambiguous. The germline V and J ends were trimmed by 3 bases and 5 bases, with 10 bases remaining between them. Germline-derived CDR1 and CDR2 are KGHDR and SFDVKD. This CDR3 spans 14 amino acids. DNA of the CDR3: TGTGCCACCAGTGATCCCGTGTTCGATCAGCCCCAGCATTTT. Encoded protein: CATSDPVFDQPQHF.

V gene TRBV11-3 combines with J gene TRBJ2-2; no clear D. The length of the CDR3 is 15 residues. Trimming cost V 5 bases and J 3 bases, with 13 bases left between them. CDR1 is SGHNT, CDR2 YENEEA, per germline. CDR3 amino acids: CASSPLIADTGELFF. DNA of the CDR3: TGTGCCAGCAGCCCCCTCATAGCCGACACCGGGGAGCTGTTTTTT. The variable domain in full, completed from reference TRBV11-3 and TRBJ2-2, reads EAGVVQSPRYKIIEKKQPVAFWCNPISGHNTLYWYLQNLGQGPELLIRYENEEAVDDSQLPKDRFSAERLKGVDSTLKIQPAELGDSAVYLCASSPLIADTGELFFGEGSRLTVL.

J is TRBJ1-4 and V is TRBV24-1, with D possibly being TRBD1 (6 bases). Looked up from germline, CDR1 is KGHDR and CDR2 is SFDVKD. This CDR3 has 15 residues. Trimming took 4 bases from V and 6 from J, leaving 14 bases between them. As DNA, the CDR3 is TGTGCCACCAGTGACAATGGACAGCCGGATGAAAAACTGTTTTTT. Translation: CATSDNGQPDEKLFF.

The V and J genes are TRBV27 and TRBJ2-7, with 8 bases matching TRBD2. Germline assignment: CDR1 MNHEY and CDR2 SMNVEV (reference sequence). The V segment lost 2 bases and the J segment 7 bases; nucleotides outside the gene matches: 16. CDR3 length: 17 amino acids. Written as DNA, the CDR3 is TGTGCCAGCAGTTTAAGGGGTCTAGCGGGTACCCCGGGGGAGCAGTACTTC. Amino acid sequence: CASSLRGLAGTPGEQYF.

The V and J genes are TRBV27 and TRBJ1-3, with 8 bases matching TRBD1. After removal of 5 bases from V and 4 bases from J, the junction contained 13 bases not matched to a gene. The CDR3 loop spans 17 amino acids. Germline CDR1 reads MNHEY; CDR2 reads SMNVEV (reference sequence). CDR3 sequence: CASSPHTTGVGGNTIYF. CDR3 sequence (DNA): TGTGCCAGCAGTCCTCACACGACAGGGGTGGGAGGAAACACCATATATTTT.

This clone was observed a single time. The CDR3 is CASSLAQGVEAFF. The CDR3 bases are TGTGCCAGCAGCTTAGCCCAGGGGGTTGAAGCTTTCTTT. This chain connects TRBV13 to TRBJ1-1; 7 nucleotides line up with TRBD1. V gave up 1 base and J gave up 7 bases; unmatched junction bases: 3. The CDR3 covers 13 residues. Germline V CDR1 and CDR2: PRHDT, FYEKMQ (reference sequence).

This chain uses TRBV9 with TRBJ1-2; D is undetermined. The germline gives CDR1 SGDLS, CDR2 YYNGEE. Between the trimmed V and J ends, which lost 2 bases and 6 bases, there was a span of 8 bases. This CDR3 contains 12 residues. CDR3 in DNA: TGTGCCAGCAGCGTTCGAGGGAATGGCTACACCTTC. Protein sequence: CASSVRGNGYTF.

The V and J genes are TRBV6-5 and TRBJ2-7, with TRBD1 matching 8 bases. CDR3 length equals 14 residues. The J segment lost 3 bases and the V segment lost 7 bases, leaving 8 bases of the junction unmatched. The germline V gene has CDR1 MNHEY and CDR2 SVGAGI. CDR3 sequence: CASTGQGVNYEQYF. The CDR3 DNA reads TGTGCCAGCACCGGACAGGGAGTGAACTACGAGCAGTACTTC.

The chain is built from TRBV12-3 or TRBV12-4 and TRBJ2-1; 8 bases agree with TRBD1. This CDR3 is built from 12 residues. V shed 1 base, J shed 15 bases, and the junction held 5 bases outside the gene matches. In DNA form, the CDR3 reads TGTGCCAGCAGTTTAGACAGGGGGAATGGGTTCTTC. It translates to CASSLDRGNGFF.

The J gene is TRBJ1-3, the V gene TRBV7-2, with D possibly TRBD1 on 6 matching bases. Germline CDR1 is SGHTA and CDR2 is FQGNSA. The CDR3 covers 16 residues. Trimming took off 1 base at V and 0 bases at J, with 10 bases between the two ends. For the CDR3, the DNA is TGTGCCAGCAGCTTAGGACCACAGGGCTCTGGAAACACCATATATTTT. Translated: CASSLGPQGSGNTIYF. The complete variable domain, with remaining parts taken from reference TRBV7-2 and TRBJ1-3, reads GAGVSQSPSNKVTEKGKDVELRCDPISGHTALYWYRQSLGQGLEFLIYFQGNSAPDKSGLPSDRFSAERTGGSVSTLTIQRTQQEDSAVYLCASSLGPQGSGNTIYFGEGSWLTVV.

V and J are TRBV30 and TRBJ1-2, with D perhaps matching TRBD1 (5 bases). The CDR3 length is 13 residues. Trimming removed 1 base from V and 4 bases from J, with 10 bases in between. Per germline, CDR1 GTSNPN and CDR2 SVGIG (reference sequence). The CDR3 region is CAWSEQVLYGYTF. CDR3 nucleotide sequence: TGTGCCTGGAGTGAACAGGTACTCTATGGCTACACCTTC.

The genes are TRBV6-2 or TRBV6-3 and TRBJ2-1; 8 bases line up with TRBD1. V was clipped by 4 bases and J by 2 bases; unmatched bases: 7. This CDR3 has 16 residues. The germline V gene has CDR1 MNHEY and CDR2 SVGEGT. The CDR3, as DNA: TGTGCCAGCAGTTTCAGGGGGCTGGGGCCCTACAATGAGCAGTTCTTC. Translation gives CASSFRGLGPYNEQFF.